This note documents a single T cell receptor (beta chain) sequence. Original data processing: Amplification of reference gene primers was used by the study to estimate nucleated cell counts. Here immunoSEQ multiplex PCR was the method, and the copy in TCRdb shows in-frame clones only, minus some. Clonal size and the V and J genes are those of that table, whereas D and trimming came from the DNA. The sample has about 47,000 clones; approximately 88% are singletons. The data derive from a study of blood T cell repertoires in COVID-19. In the study overall: Acute and convalescent COVID-19 samples came from the United States, Italy and Spain. T cells, B-cell-depleted T cells, or PBMCs provided the cDNA or gDNA that served as material.

V lost 4 bases to trimming and J lost 5 bases; unmatched junction nucleotides: 9. CDR1 and CDR2 (germline): SGDLS, YYNGEE. The CDR3 length is 16 residues. V gene TRBV9 combines with J gene TRBJ2-2; 9 bases map to TRBD1. The sequenced sample was peripheral blood. The sequence was obtained from a human donor with active COVID-19. The donor label of this sample is uncertain. CDR3 bases: TGTGCCAGCAGCCGAATACAGGGGGCGCAGACCGGGGAGCTGTTTTTT. Its protein product is CASSRIQGAQTGELFF. The full variable domain, rest sourced from reference TRBV9 and TRBJ2-2, is DSGVTQTPKHLITATGQRVTLRCSPRSGDLSVYWYQQSLDQGLQFLIQYYNGEERAKGNILERFSAQQFPDLHSELNLSSLELGDSALYFCASSRIQGAQTGELFFGEGSRLTVL.